A selection of T cell receptor beta chains follows, all from one sample in a study of blood T cells in healthy people across ages. Each CDR3 protein is one row after TCRdb ran MiXCR on the 5' RACE reads. The sample holds just over 800,000 distinct CDR3 sequences, around 62% seen once. Sequences were obtained from blood. The receptors here all came from a man aged 25 to 40 in good health. Both conserved end residues are part of each CDR3. D genes are given only for firm matches.

.,TRBV7-2,CASSLGGRHSYEQYF
TRBD1,TRBV29-1,CSVPRTGRAGYTF
.,TRBV4-2,CASSQDGGRSNQPQHF
.,TRBV7-8,CASSYPVSGSGSDTQYF
.,TRBV6-5,CASNFGGRGEKLFF
TRBD2,TRBV20-1,CSARDGGGANTGELFF
.,TRBV12-3/TRBV12-4,CASSSTGTPLDTQYF
.,TRBV20-1,CSALTGSGANVLTF
.,TRBV7-2,CASSRGVSRESTGELFF
TRBD2,TRBV5-1,CASSSRLAGGGEQFF
.,TRBV20-1,CSARDRRRNQPQHF
TRBD2,TRBV29-1,CSVERLADNNEQFF
.,TRBV5-1,CASSPGWAFSSYEQFF
.,TRBV28,CASSSAGTTNEKLFF
.,TRBV2,CASSPLGGSHYGYTF
.,TRBV4-1,CASSQVRTVLYYEQYF
.,TRBV5-5,CASSLDAGVVYEQYF
TRBD1,TRBV27,CASSLGTQGGNQPQHF
.,TRBV20-1,CSARDPNARSYNEQFF
.,TRBV29-1,CSVAGVADEQYF
TRBD1,TRBV6-6,CASRSRTGRYYGYTF
TRBD1,TRBV7-2,CASSLVQGDNSPLHF
TRBD1,TRBV27,CASSPTGTNGNQPQHF
.,TRBV7-2,CASSLGAGLDEQYF
.,TRBV29-1,CSVEDTRNNEQFF
.,TRBV6-2/TRBV6-3,CASSSRRGGGNYGYTF
.,TRBV7-6,CASSLDANPAGSYEQYF
TRBD2,TRBV7-7,CASSQGLAGDSYNEQFF
.,TRBV4-2,CASSQDRRTINEKLFF
.,TRBV4-3,CASSLAGTAETQYF
TRBD1,TRBV13,CASSRRQGAGEQYF